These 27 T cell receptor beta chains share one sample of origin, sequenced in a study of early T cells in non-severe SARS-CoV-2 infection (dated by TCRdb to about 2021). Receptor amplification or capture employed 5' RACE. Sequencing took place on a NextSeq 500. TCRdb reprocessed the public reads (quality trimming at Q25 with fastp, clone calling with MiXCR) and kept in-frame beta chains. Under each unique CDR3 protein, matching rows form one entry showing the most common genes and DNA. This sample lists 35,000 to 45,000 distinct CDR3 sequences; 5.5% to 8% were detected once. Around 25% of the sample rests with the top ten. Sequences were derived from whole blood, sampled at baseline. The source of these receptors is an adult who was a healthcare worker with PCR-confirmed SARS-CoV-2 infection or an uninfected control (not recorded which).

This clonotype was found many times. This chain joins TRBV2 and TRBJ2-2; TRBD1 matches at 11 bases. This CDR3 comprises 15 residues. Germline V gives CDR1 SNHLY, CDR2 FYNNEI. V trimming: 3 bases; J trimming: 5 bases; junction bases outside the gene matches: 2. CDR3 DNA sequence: TGTGCCAGCAGTGATGGGACAGGGGGTACCGGGGAGCTGTTTTTT. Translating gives CASSDGTGGTGELFF.

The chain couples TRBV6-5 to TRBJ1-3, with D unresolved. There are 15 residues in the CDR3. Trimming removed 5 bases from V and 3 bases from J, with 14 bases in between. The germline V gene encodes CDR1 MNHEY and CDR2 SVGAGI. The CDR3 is CASSQHGNIGNTIYF. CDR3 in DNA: TGTGCCAGCAGTCAACACGGCAATATTGGAAACACCATATATTTT.

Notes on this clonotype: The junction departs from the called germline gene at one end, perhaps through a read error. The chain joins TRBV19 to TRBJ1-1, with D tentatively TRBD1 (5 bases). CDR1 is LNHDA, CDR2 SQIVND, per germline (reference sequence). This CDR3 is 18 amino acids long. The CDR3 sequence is CASSILSPLRQRNTEAFF. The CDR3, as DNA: TGTGCCAGTAGTATCCTCAGTCCCCTTCGACAGCGGAACACAGAAGCTTTCTTT.

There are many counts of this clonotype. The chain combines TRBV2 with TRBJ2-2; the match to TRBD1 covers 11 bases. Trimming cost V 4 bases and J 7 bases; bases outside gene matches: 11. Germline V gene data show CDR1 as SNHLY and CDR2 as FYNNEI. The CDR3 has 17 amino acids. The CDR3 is CASSGETGQGDGGELFF. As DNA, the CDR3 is TGTGCCAGCAGTGGAGAAACGGGACAGGGGGATGGCGGGGAGCTGTTTTTT. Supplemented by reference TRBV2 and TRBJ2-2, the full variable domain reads EPEVTQTPSHQVTQMGQEVILRCVPISNHLYFYWYRQILGQKVEFLVSFYNNEISEKSEIFDDQFSVERPDGSNFTLKIRSTKLEDSAMYFCASSGETGQGDGGELFFGEGSRLTVL.

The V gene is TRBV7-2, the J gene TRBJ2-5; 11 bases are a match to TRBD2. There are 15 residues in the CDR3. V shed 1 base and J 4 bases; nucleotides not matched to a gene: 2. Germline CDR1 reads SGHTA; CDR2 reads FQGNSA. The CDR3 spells CASSLGLAGRETQYF. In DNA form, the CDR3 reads TGTGCCAGCAGCTTAGGACTAGCGGGAAGAGAGACCCAGTACTTC.

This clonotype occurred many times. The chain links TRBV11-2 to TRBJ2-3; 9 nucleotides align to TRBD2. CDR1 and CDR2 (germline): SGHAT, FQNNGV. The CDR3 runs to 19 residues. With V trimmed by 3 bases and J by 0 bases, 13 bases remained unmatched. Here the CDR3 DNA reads TGTGCCAGCAGCTTGATCAGAGCGGGAGGCGTCCGAAGCACAGATACGCAGTATTTT. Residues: CASSLIRAGGVRSTDTQYF.

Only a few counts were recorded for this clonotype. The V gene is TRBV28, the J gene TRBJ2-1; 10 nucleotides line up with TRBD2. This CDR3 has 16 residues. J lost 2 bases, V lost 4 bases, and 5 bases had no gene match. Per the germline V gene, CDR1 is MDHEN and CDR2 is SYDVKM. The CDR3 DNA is TGTGCCAGCAGTTCGGCTAGCGGGGGCACCTACAATGAGCAGTTCTTC. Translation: CASSSASGGTYNEQFF.

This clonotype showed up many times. The CDR3 region is CASSFGFGQGAGNTIYF. The CDR3 region has the DNA TGCGCCAGCAGCTTCGGATTCGGACAGGGGGCTGGAAACACCATATATTTT. V usage is TRBV5-1 and J usage is TRBJ1-3; the match to TRBD1 covers 10 bases. The CDR3 sequence is 17 residues long. CDR1 is SGHRS and CDR2 is YFSETQ in the germline V gene. The J segment lost 2 bases and the V segment lost 2 bases, leaving 7 bases of the junction unmatched.

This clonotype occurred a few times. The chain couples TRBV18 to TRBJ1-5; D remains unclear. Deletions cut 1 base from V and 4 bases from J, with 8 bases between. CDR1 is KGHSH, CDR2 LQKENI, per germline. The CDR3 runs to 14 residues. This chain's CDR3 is CASSPQAENQPQHF. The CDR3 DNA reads TGTGCCAGCTCACCACAGGCAGAGAATCAGCCCCAGCATTTT.

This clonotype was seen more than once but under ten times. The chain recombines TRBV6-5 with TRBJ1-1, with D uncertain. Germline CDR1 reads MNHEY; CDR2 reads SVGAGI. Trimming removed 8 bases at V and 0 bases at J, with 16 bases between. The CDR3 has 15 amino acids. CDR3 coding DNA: TGTGCCAGCGCGATGGACGTCTCCCTGAACACTGAAGCTTTCTTT. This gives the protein CASAMDVSLNTEAFF.

The chain's CDR3 is CASSSTGLRGLAGGEQYF. CDR3 in DNA: TGTGCCAGCAGTTCCACGGGACTCCGGGGACTAGCGGGAGGCGAGCAGTACTTC. The gene calls are TRBV28 and TRBJ2-7, with 15 bases lining up with TRBD2. This CDR3 contains 18 residues. The ends lost 4 bases at V and 6 bases at J; junction bases unmatched: 13. Per germline, CDR1 MDHEN and CDR2 SYDVKM. Supplemented by reference TRBV28 and TRBJ2-7, the full variable domain reads DVKVTQSSRYLVKRTGEKVFLECVQDMDHENMFWYRQDPGLGLRLIYFSYDVKMKEKGDIPEGYSVSREKKERFSLILESASTNQTSMYLCASSSTGLRGLAGGEQYFGPGTRLTVT.

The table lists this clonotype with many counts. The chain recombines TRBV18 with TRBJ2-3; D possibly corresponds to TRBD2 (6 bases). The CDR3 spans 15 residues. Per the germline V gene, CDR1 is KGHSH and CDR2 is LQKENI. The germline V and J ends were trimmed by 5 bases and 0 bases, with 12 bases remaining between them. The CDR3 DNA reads TGTGCCAGCTCAGAAGCGGGTGCTAGCACAGATACGCAGTATTTT. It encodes CASSEAGASTDTQYF.

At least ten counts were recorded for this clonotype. This CDR3 reads CAWSVQGSNSPLHF. As DNA, the CDR3 is TGTGCCTGGAGTGTACAGGGGAGTAATTCACCCCTCCACTTT. V gene TRBV30 combines with J gene TRBJ1-6; 7 nucleotides agree with TRBD1. Germline loops: CDR1 GTSNPN, CDR2 SVGIG (reference sequence). This CDR3 is built from 14 residues. V lost 0 bases, J lost 6 bases, and 2 bases stayed unmatched.

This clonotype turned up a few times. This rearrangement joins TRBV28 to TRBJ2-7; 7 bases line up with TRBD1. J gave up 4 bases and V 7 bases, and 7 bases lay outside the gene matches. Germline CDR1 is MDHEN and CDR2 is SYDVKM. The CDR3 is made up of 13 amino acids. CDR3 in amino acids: CASTIQGLYEQYF. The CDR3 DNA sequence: TGTGCCAGCACGATACAGGGGCTATACGAGCAGTACTTC.

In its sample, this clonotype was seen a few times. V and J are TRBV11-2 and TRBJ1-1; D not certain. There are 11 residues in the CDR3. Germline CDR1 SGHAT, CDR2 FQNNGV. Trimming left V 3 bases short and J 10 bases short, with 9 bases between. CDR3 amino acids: CASSLVGRAFF. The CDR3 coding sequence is TGTGCCAGCAGCTTGGTCGGGAGAGCTTTCTTT.

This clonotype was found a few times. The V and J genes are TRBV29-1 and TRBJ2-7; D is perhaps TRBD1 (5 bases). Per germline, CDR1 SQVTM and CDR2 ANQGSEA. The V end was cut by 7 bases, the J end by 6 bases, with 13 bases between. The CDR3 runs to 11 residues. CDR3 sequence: CSARAVGEQYF. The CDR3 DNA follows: TGCAGCGCCAGGGCGGTGGGCGAGCAGTACTTC.

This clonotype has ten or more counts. CDR3 residues: CSAVPVGTGHLTEAFF. The CDR3 coding sequence is TGCAGTGCTGTACCCGTAGGGACCGGGCATTTAACTGAAGCTTTCTTT. The chain combines TRBV20-1 with TRBJ1-1; weak D call: TRBD1 (5 bases). V was trimmed by 5 bases and J by 5 bases, leaving 24 bases between them. The germline V gene has CDR1 DFQATT and CDR2 SNEGSKA (reference sequence). This CDR3 is 16 amino acids long.

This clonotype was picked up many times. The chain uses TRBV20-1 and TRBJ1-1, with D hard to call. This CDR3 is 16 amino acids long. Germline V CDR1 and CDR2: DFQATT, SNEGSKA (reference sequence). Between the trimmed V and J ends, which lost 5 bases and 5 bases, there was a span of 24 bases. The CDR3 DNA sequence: TGCAGTGCTCCCTGGGCGGGTGAAGGGAGAGAAACTGAAGCTTTCTTT. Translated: CSAPWAGEGRETEAFF.

The CDR3: CASTGIYNSPLHF. The DNA for the CDR3 is TGTGCCAGCACAGGCATTTATAATTCACCCCTCCACTTT. This chain connects TRBV7-2 to TRBJ1-6, with unresolved D. V lost 7 bases, J lost 4 bases, and 8 bases lay in between. CDR1 SGHTA and CDR2 FQGNSA come from the germline V gene. CDR3 length: 13 residues.

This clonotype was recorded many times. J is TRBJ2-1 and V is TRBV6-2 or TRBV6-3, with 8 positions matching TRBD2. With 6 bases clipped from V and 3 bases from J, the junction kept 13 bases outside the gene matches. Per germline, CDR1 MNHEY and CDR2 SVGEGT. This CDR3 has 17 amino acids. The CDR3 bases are TGTGCCAGCAGCCTCGATCTTGATACTAGCGGCTACAATGAGCAGTTCTTC. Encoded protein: CASSLDLDTSGYNEQFF.

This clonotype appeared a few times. CDR3 nucleotide sequence: TGTGCCAGCAGCGCAGCTAGCGGGAGCCTGGTTGCCGAGCAGTACTTC. This sequence encodes CASSAASGSLVAEQYF. The chain links TRBV13 to TRBJ2-7, with TRBD2 matching 10 bases. Germline-derived CDR1 and CDR2 are PRHDT and FYEKMQ (reference sequence). CDR3 length: 16 residues. V lost 5 bases, J lost 6 bases, and 13 bases stayed unmatched. Together with reference TRBV13 and TRBJ2-7, the CDR3 gives the full variable domain: AAGVIQSPRHLIKEKRETATLKCYPIPRHDTVYWYQQGPGQDPQFLISFYEKMQSDKGSIPDRFSAQQFSDYHSELNMSSLELGDSALYFCASSAASGSLVAEQYFGPGTRLTVT.

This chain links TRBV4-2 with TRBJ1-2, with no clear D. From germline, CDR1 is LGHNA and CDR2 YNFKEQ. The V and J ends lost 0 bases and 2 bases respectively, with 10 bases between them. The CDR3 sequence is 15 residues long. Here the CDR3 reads CASSQDRNKNYGYTF. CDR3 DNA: TGTGCCAGCAGCCAAGATCGGAACAAAAACTATGGCTACACCTTC.

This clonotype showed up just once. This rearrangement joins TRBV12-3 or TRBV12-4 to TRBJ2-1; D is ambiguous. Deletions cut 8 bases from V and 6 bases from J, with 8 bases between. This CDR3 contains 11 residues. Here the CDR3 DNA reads TGTGCCAGCGGACCCCCCAATGAGCAGTTCTTC. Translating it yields CASGPPNEQFF.

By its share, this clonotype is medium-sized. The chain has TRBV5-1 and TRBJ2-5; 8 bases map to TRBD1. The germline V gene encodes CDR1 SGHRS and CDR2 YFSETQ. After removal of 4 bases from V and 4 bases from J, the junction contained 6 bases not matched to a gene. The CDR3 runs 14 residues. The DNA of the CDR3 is TGCGCCAGCAGCCCGGGACAGGAGGGAGAGACCCAGTACTTC. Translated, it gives CASSPGQEGETQYF.

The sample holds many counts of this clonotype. As DNA, the CDR3 is TGCAGTGCTAGAGATCCGAGCGGGAGTCACTGGGCAGATACGCAGTATTTT. Amino acid sequence: CSARDPSGSHWADTQYF. The genes are TRBV20-1 and TRBJ2-3, with 8 bases that match TRBD2. CDR1 DFQATT and CDR2 SNEGSKA come from the germline V gene (reference sequence). The CDR3 extends over 17 amino acids. Germline trimming cut 0 bases from V and 4 bases from J; bases unmatched to any gene: 12.

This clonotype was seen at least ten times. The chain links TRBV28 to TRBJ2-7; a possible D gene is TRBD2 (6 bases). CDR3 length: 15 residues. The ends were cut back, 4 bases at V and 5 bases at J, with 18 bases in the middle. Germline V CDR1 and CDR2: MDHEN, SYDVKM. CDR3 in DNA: TGTGCCAGCAGTTCACCCCATGGGGGGAAGGACGAGCAGTACTTC. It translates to CASSSPHGGKDEQYF.

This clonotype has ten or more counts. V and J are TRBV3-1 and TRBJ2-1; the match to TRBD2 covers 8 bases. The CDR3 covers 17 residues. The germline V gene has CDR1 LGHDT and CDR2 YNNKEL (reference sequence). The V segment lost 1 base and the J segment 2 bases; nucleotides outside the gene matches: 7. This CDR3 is CASSQAGGSGAYNEQFF. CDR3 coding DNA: TGTGCCAGCAGCCAAGCCGGTGGTAGCGGGGCCTACAATGAGCAGTTCTTC.